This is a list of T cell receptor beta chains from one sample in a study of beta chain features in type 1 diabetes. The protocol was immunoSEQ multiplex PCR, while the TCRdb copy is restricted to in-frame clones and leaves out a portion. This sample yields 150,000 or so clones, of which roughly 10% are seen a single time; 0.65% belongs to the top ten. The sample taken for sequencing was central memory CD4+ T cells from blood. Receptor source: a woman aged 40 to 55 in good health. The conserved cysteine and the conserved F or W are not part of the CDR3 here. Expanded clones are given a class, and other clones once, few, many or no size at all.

ASSLGTGTYEQY	few	TRBV7-7	TRBJ2-7
ASSLARQGSSGEQF	NA	TRBV5-1	TRBJ2-1
ASAGQGGAPSGYT	few	TRBV9	TRBJ1-2
ASSPAGTGSETQY	few	TRBV7-6	TRBJ2-5
ASSLNVVTDTQY	NA	TRBV11-2	TRBJ2-3
ASMGTGVLLSGELF	few	TRBV19	TRBJ2-2
ASPEGSRGPKVNEQF	few	TRBV6-4	TRBJ2-1
ASRKGLSTEAF	NA	TRBV19	TRBJ1-1
ASSPSTIWEAF	NA	TRBV18	TRBJ1-1
ASSGGQGSNSPLH	NA	TRBV2	TRBJ1-6
ASSRDGLSYEQY	NA	TRBV5-1	TRBJ2-7
ASSLIGEGGYEPLH	NA	TRBV5-6	TRBJ1-6
ASTGSGNTIY	NA	TRBV6-5	TRBJ1-3
ASSSPTGGEETQY	once	TRBV6-6	TRBJ2-5
ASSTRQGMETQY	NA	TRBV19	TRBJ2-5
ASSTDTQETQY	NA	TRBV7-7	TRBJ2-5
ASSLGLAGGNILNEQF	few	TRBV5-1	TRBJ2-1
ASSLSGGAPNEQF	many	TRBV5-1	TRBJ2-1
ASSSSGTGEHEQY	NA	TRBV28	TRBJ2-7
SGRGAGGLNEQF	few	TRBV29-1	TRBJ2-1
ASSHPSGGASYNEQF	many	TRBV4-2	TRBJ2-1
ASSLDGQGGEKLF	NA	TRBV5-5	TRBJ1-4
ASSPQGTNSPLH	NA	TRBV6-1	TRBJ1-6
ASNRQVNTEAF	NA	TRBV6-1	TRBJ1-1
ASSQDSNGGATDTQY	NA	TRBV4-1	TRBJ2-3
ASVWSGENTEAF	few	TRBV9	TRBJ1-1
ASSLRSKNTGELF	many	TRBV7-2	TRBJ2-2
SAGNDRNQETQY	NA	TRBV29-1	TRBJ2-5
ASSLGALGGTDTQY	NA	TRBV5-1	TRBJ2-3
ASSLASEKDIQY	few	TRBV5-1	TRBJ2-4
SEDRGGGEAF	few	TRBV29-1	TRBJ1-1
ASSAQLNTEAF	few	TRBV7-2	TRBJ1-1
ATSRDQAGPNTIY	few	TRBV15	TRBJ1-3
ASSQDQSGELF	few	TRBV4-3	TRBJ2-2
ASSDRDTAYNEQF	few	TRBV21-1	TRBJ2-1
SAREVYEQY	NA	TRBV20-1	TRBJ2-7
ASSRGQENTEAF	few	TRBV4-1	TRBJ1-1
ASSLRQGGYNEQF	NA	TRBV5-1	TRBJ2-1
ASSRSPGDSFYEQY	NA	TRBV18	TRBJ2-7
ASSLKGYSNQPQH	NA	TRBV5-6	TRBJ1-5
ASSSGVRGNIQY	many	TRBV7-9	TRBJ2-4
ASSLATPKAVETQY	NA	TRBV7-6	TRBJ2-5
ASSQAAGIRSPLH	few	TRBV14	TRBJ1-6
ARPGQENNEQF	many	TRBV7-2	TRBJ2-1
ASSSVGDDEQF	NA	TRBV5-4	TRBJ2-1